This record covers a single TCR beta chain. J gave up 7 bases and V 0 bases, and 6 bases lay outside the gene matches. CDR3 size: 15 residues. The germline gives CDR1 MNHEY, CDR2 SVGAGI. The authors' processing: Cell counts per sample came from amplifying reference gene primers. The protocol was immunoSEQ multiplex PCR, while the TCRdb copy is restricted to in-frame clones and leaves out a portion. D and trimming come from the DNA, and the V and J calls and clone size come from that table. The sample lists roughly 230,000 clones, 90% occurring once. During active infection, Seattle patients enrolled and were then monitored through disease. This entry comes from a study of blood T cell repertoires in COVID-19. At the level of the study: The United States, Italy and Spain supplied acute and convalescent COVID-19 samples. PBMCs, B-cell-depleted T cells, or T cells provided the cDNA or gDNA that made up the material.

The clonotype comes from a woman aged 60-75 years with COVID-19, enrolled during active disease. Input material: peripheral blood. The V call is TRBV6-5, the J call TRBJ1-5; 7 bases match TRBD1. As DNA, the CDR3 is TGTGCCAGCAGTTACTCCGACAGGGCGGGCCAGCCCCAGCATTTT. It is translated as CASSYSDRAGQPQHF.